Sequencing of this TCR beta chain was carried out in a study of shared clonotypes between healthy human individuals. Profiling relied on immunoSEQ multiplex PCR, and the TCRdb table lists in-frame clones only, not all of them. The table lists about 2.4 million clones, roughly 93% of them singletons, with more than 0.35% in the top ten. The CDR3 is 13 residues long. CDR1 is SGHRS, CDR2 YFSETQ, per germline. The ends were cut back, 1 base at V and 7 bases at J, with 11 bases in the middle. This TCR derives from a young man in good health. Some clones in this sample may be carry-over from other donors' samples. Sequencing was done on a sample of naive CD4+ T cells from PBMCs. Subset in this sample: CD45RA+ positively selected. The rearrangement joins TRBV5-1 to TRBJ1-2; a weak D match, TRBD1 (6 bases). In DNA, the CDR3 is TGCGCCAGCAGCTTGTTACAGGGCGGTGGCTACACCTTC. Protein product: CASSLLQGGGYTF.